The 16 T cell receptor beta chains below all came from one sample that was sequenced in a study of blood T cell repertoires in COVID-19. Assay used: immunoSEQ multiplex PCR; TCRdb lists only in-frame clones, some missing. The data contain approximately 150,000 clones, roughly 85% of them seen just once; the ten biggest clones take up about 2.5%. Sample: peripheral blood. The receptors come from a human donor with acute or convalescent COVID-19. The donor label of this sample is uncertain.

This chain connects TRBV11-2 to TRBJ2-2; D perhaps matches TRBD2 (5 bases). Trimming shortened V by 3 bases and J by 0 bases, and 8 bases separated the two germline ends. This CDR3 contains 15 residues. CDR1 and CDR2 (germline): SGHAT, FQNNGV. The DNA for the CDR3 is TGTGCCAGCAGCTTTACGGGAACGAACACCGGGGAGCTGTTTTTT. It encodes CASSFTGTNTGELFF.

The table lists this clone with a count of one. The chain has TRBV6-5 and TRBJ1-5, with D uncertain. Per germline, CDR1 MNHEY and CDR2 SVGAGI. The CDR3 is 14 amino acids. Trimming removed 7 bases at V and 2 bases at J, with 12 bases between. The CDR3 spells CASNRGGGNQPQHF. CDR3 DNA: TGTGCCAGCAACCGGGGAGGTGGCAATCAGCCCCAGCATTTT.

This chain's CDR3 is CASSPTTGTAGNTEAFF. DNA for the CDR3: TGTGCCAGCAGCCCGACGACAGGGACGGCAGGGAACACTGAAGCTTTCTTT. The chain employs TRBV5-6 and TRBJ1-1, with 7 bases that match TRBD1. V trimming: 4 bases; J trimming: 1 base; junction bases outside the gene matches: 13. The CDR3 extends over 17 amino acids. Germline loops: CDR1 SGHDT, CDR2 YYEEEE.

The chain uses TRBV21-1 and TRBJ2-7; the D call in the table, TRBD1, was not verified against the DNA. TRBV21-1 is classified as a pseudogene. The CDR3 has 15 amino acids. For the CDR3, the DNA is TGTGCCAGCAGCAAAGTAATCAGTCCCCCCTACGAGCAGTACTTC. Protein product: CASSKVISPPYEQYF.

The chain combines TRBV12-5 with TRBJ1-1; D is ambiguous. The CDR3 has 16 residues. Trimming removed 0 bases from V and 3 bases from J, with 14 bases in between. The germline V gene has CDR1 LGHNT and CDR2 FRNRAP. The CDR3 DNA reads TGTGCTAGTGGTTTGGTGATCGGGTATTCGGACACTGAAGCTTTCTTT. Translating it yields CASGLVIGYSDTEAFF.

This sequence joins TRBV7-2 and TRBJ1-2; D is perhaps TRBD1 (5 bases). Trimming removed 1 base from V and 5 bases from J, with 11 bases in between. CDR1 SGHTA and CDR2 FQGNSA come from the germline V gene. This CDR3 is built from 14 residues. This CDR3 is CASSLERQIYGYTF. The CDR3 bases are TGTGCCAGCAGCTTAGAGAGACAGATTTATGGCTACACCTTC.

The chain carries TRBV6-5 and TRBJ2-1; 14 positions agree with TRBD2. Looked up from germline, CDR1 is MNHEY and CDR2 is SVGAGI. V gave up 4 bases and J gave up 7 bases; unmatched junction bases: 3. The CDR3 contains 15 residues. CDR3 in amino acids: CASSSGTSGRNEQFF. DNA for the CDR3: TGTGCCAGCAGTTCCGGGACTAGCGGGAGAAATGAGCAGTTCTTC.

The V and J genes are TRBV6-5 and TRBJ2-7; 8 positions agree with TRBD1. The CDR3 spans 13 residues. Germline CDR1 MNHEY, CDR2 SVGAGI. V shed 10 bases and J 4 bases; nucleotides not matched to a gene: 9. In nucleotides, the CDR3 is TGTGCCACCCACGGGACAGGAAGATACGAGCAGTACTTC. This sequence encodes CATHGTGRYEQYF.

V gene TRBV24-1 combines with J gene TRBJ2-5; 12 nucleotides align to TRBD1. The trim removed 4 bases at V and 2 bases at J, leaving 10 bases unmatched. Germline V gene sequence: CDR1 KGHDR, CDR2 SFDVKD. CDR3 length equals 18 residues. CDR3 amino acids: CATSDPTGQGAVQETQYF. The CDR3, as DNA: TGTGCCACCAGTGACCCCACGGGACAGGGGGCCGTTCAAGAGACCCAGTACTTC.

This chain links TRBV4-3 with TRBJ2-1, with TRBD1 matching over 7 bases. V lost 0 bases, J lost 7 bases, and 6 bases stayed unmatched. The germline V gene has CDR1 LGHNA and CDR2 YSLEER. The CDR3 is 15 residues long. CDR3 sequence: CASSQEAGGSNEQFF. In nucleotides, the CDR3 is TGCGCCAGCAGCCAAGAGGCAGGGGGATCGAATGAGCAGTTCTTC.

The chain links TRBV2 to TRBJ2-3, with D unclear. CDR1 is SNHLY and CDR2 is FYNNEI in the germline V gene. V lost 4 bases to trimming and J lost 1 base, with 6 bases between them. This CDR3 is 13 amino acids long. CDR3 nucleotide sequence: TGTGCCAGCAGTGCCCAGGGCACAGATACGCAGTATTTT. Protein: CASSAQGTDTQYF.

The V and J genes are TRBV2 and TRBJ1-5; D unresolved. The CDR3 covers 13 residues. Germline lookup yields CDR1 SNHLY and CDR2 FYNNEI. Trimming cost V 7 bases and J 9 bases, with 16 bases left between them. The DNA of the CDR3 is TGTGCCAGCACCGGCGGGGTAACGGGGCCCCAGCATTTT. This encodes CASTGGVTGPQHF.

The rearrangement links TRBV6-2 or TRBV6-3 to TRBJ1-1; possible D gene TRBD1, 5 bases. V was shortened by 4 bases and J by 5 bases, with 8 bases between the two germline ends. This CDR3 comprises 12 residues. CDR1 MNHEY and CDR2 SVGEGT come from the germline V gene. CDR3 loop: CASSSEGTEAFF. CDR3 coding DNA: TGTGCCAGCAGTTCGGAGGGGACTGAAGCTTTCTTT.

The genes are TRBV3-1 (or the pseudogene TRBV3-2) and TRBJ1-1; perhaps TRBD1 as D (5 bases). This CDR3 has 15 amino acids. Germline V gene lookup returns CDR1 LGHDT and CDR2 YNNKEL (reference sequence). V was clipped by 5 bases and J by 1 base, with 14 bases between them. For the CDR3, the DNA is TGTGCCAGCAGCTACTCCTATCAGGGGAACACTGAAGCTTTCTTT. This encodes CASSYSYQGNTEAFF.

The chain links TRBV6-5 to TRBJ1-2; 7 bases align to TRBD1. The CDR3 runs to 13 residues. In germline, CDR1 is MNHEY, CDR2 SVGAGI. V shed 6 bases, J shed 8 bases, and the junction held 9 bases outside the gene matches. CDR3 residues: CASRETGYGGYTF. The DNA of the CDR3 is TGTGCCAGCAGAGAGACAGGGTACGGAGGCTACACCTTC.

J is TRBJ2-3 and V is TRBV19; TRBD2 matches 11 bases. The CDR3 spans 17 residues. The germline gives CDR1 LNHDA, CDR2 SQIVND (reference sequence). With V trimmed by 4 bases and J by 1 base, 7 bases remained unmatched. This CDR3 reads CASSSLAGGDGTDTQYF. The CDR3 coding sequence is TGTGCCAGTAGTAGCCTAGCGGGAGGAGACGGCACAGATACGCAGTATTTT.